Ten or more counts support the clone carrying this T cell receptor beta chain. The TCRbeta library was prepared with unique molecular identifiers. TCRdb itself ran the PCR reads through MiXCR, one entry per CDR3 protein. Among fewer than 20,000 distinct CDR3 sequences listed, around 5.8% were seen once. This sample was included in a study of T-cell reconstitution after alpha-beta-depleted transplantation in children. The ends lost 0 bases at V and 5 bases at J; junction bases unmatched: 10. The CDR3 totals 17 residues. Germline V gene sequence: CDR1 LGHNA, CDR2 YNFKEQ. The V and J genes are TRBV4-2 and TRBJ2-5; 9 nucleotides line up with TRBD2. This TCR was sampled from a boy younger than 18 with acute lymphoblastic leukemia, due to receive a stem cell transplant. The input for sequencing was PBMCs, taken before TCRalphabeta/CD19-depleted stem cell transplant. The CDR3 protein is CASSQDQGWTSDETQYF. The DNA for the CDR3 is TGTGCCAGCAGCCAAGATCAGGGGTGGACTAGCGATGAGACCCAGTACTTC.